Below, 4 T cell receptor beta chains from the same sample are listed, as sequenced in a study of blood T cell repertoires in COVID-19. The assay was immunoSEQ multiplex PCR, and TCRdb's table has in-frame clones only and misses some. The sample consists of roughly 260,000 clones, around 82% of them appearing once. The sample consisted of peripheral blood. The receptors were gathered from a woman between 18 and 29 years old with acute or convalescent COVID-19.

The chain employs TRBV28 and TRBJ1-5; 8 bases match TRBD1. The CDR3 contains 14 residues. Germline values: CDR1 MDHEN, CDR2 SYDVKM. Trimming cost V 6 bases and J 4 bases; bases outside gene matches: 5. For the CDR3, the DNA is TGTGCCAGCAGAACCGGGACAGGTAATCAGCCCCAGCATTTT. Translated: CASRTGTGNQPQHF. The entire variable domain, with the rest obtained from reference TRBV28 and TRBJ1-5, is as follows: DVKVTQSSRYLVKRTGEKVFLECVQDMDHENMFWYRQDPGLGLRLIYFSYDVKMKEKGDIPEGYSVSREKKERFSLILESASTNQTSMYLCASRTGTGNQPQHFGDGTRLSIL.

This clone was seen repeatedly, ten times or more. The chain is built from TRBV4-3 and TRBJ2-1, with a tentative D call TRBD2 (6 bases). The CDR3 has 15 amino acids. V lost 4 bases to trimming and J lost 5 bases, with 15 bases between them. Germline V lookup: CDR1 LGHNA, CDR2 YSLEER. The CDR3 loop reads CASSPGTHSHNEQFF. Written as DNA, the CDR3 is TGCGCCAGCAGCCCTGGGACTCACAGCCACAATGAGCAGTTCTTC.

The chain has TRBV7-2 and TRBJ2-7; 9 bases map to TRBD1. From germline, CDR1 is SGHTA and CDR2 FQGNSA. Trimming at V came to 4 bases and at J to 10 bases, leaving 5 bases not matched to a gene. This CDR3 region has 12 residues. CDR3 loop: CASSSGQGTQYF. CDR3 bases: TGTGCCAGCAGCTCGGGACAGGGTACACAGTACTTC.

The V and J genes are TRBV28 and TRBJ2-1, with TRBD2 matching over 8 bases. J was trimmed by 7 bases and V by 4 bases; bases with no gene match: 12. The CDR3 runs to 16 residues. Germline CDR1 reads MDHEN; CDR2 reads SYDVKM. Here the CDR3 DNA reads TGTGCCAGCAGTTACCAGGGACTAGAGGGAAGGAATGAGCAGTTCTTC. Protein: CASSYQGLEGRNEQFF.